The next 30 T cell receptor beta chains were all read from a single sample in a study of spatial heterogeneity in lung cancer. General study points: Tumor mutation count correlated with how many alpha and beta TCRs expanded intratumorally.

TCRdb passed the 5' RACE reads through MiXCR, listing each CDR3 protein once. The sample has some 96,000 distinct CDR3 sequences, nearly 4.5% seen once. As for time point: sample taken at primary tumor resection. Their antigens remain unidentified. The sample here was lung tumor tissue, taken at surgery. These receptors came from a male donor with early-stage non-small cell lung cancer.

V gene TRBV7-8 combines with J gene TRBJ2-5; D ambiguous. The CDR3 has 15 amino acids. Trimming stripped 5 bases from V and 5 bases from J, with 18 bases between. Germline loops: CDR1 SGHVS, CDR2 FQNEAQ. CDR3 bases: TGTGCCAGCAGCCGACGGCCCATCGGTACGGAGACCCAGTACTTC. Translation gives CASSRRPIGTETQYF.

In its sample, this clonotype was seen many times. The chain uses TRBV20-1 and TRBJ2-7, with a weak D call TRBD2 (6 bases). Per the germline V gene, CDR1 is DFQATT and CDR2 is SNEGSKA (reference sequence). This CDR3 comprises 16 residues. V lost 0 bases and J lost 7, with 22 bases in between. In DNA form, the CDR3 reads TGCAGTGCTAGAGATCTCTTGGAGGGAATTTCGGATGAGCAGTACTTC. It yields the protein CSARDLLEGISDEQYF.

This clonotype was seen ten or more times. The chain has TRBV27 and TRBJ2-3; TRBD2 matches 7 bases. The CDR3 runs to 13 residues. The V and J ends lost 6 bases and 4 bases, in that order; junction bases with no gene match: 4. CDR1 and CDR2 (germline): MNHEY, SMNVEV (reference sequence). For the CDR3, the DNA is TGTGCCAGCAGACTTGGGGGGGCAGATACGCAGTATTTT. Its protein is CASRLGGADTQYF.

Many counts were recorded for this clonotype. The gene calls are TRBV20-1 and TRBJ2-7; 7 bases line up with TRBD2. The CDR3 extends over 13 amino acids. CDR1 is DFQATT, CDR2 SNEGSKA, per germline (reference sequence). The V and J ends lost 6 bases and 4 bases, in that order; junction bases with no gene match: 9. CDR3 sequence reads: CSALGGQPYEQYF. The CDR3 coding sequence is TGCAGTGCCCTGGGAGGGCAGCCATACGAGCAGTACTTC.

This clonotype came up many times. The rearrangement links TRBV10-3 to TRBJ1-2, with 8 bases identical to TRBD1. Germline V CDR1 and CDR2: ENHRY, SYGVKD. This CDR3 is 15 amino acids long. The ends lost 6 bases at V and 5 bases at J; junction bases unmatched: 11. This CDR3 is CAISTTGAGWYGYTF. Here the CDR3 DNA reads TGTGCCATCAGCACGACAGGGGCGGGTTGGTATGGCTACACCTTC.

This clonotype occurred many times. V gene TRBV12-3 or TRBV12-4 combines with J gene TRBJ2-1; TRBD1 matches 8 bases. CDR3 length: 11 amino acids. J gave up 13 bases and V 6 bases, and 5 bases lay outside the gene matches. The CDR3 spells CASRDRGPQFF. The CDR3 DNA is TGTGCCAGCAGAGACAGGGGCCCCCAGTTCTTC.

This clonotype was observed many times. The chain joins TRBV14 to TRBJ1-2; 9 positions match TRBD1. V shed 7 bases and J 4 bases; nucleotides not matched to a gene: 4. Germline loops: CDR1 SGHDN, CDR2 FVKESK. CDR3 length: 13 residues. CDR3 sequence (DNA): TGTGCCAGCACCCGGACAGGGGTCTATGGCTACACCTTC. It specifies CASTRTGVYGYTF.

In DNA, the CDR3 is TGCGCCAGCAGCCAAGTTGGGGACAGGGACCAAGAGACCCAGTACTTC. This gives the protein CASSQVGDRDQETQYF. The genes are TRBV4-1 and TRBJ2-5, with 9 bases aligning to TRBD1. The V gene end was trimmed by 1 base and the J gene end by 0 bases; junction bases not matched to a gene: 3. CDR3 length: 16 residues. The germline CDR1 and CDR2 sequences are MGHRA and YSYEKL.

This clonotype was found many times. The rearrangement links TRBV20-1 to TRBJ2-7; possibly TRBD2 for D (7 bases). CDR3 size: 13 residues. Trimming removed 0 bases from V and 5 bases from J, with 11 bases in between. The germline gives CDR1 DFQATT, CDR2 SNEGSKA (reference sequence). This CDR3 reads CSARDRGADEQYF. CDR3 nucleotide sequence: TGCAGTGCTAGAGATCGGGGGGCGGACGAGCAGTACTTC.

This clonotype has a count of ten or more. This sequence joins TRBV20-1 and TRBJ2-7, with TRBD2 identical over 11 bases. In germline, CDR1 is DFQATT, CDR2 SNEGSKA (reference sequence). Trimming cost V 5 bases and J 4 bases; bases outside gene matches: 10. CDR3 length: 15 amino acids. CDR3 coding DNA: TGCAGTGCTCCCCTTATGACTAGCGGGACATACGAGCAGTACTTC. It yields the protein CSAPLMTSGTYEQYF.

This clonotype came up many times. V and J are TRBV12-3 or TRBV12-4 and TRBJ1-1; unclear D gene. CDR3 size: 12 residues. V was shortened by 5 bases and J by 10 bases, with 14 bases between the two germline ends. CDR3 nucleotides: TGTGCCAGCAGTCCGACCGGGGTGAGAGCTTTCTTT. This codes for CASSPTGVRAFF.

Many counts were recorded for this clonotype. CDR3 in amino acids: CASSSTRSYEQYF. CDR3 in DNA: TGTGCCAGCAGTTCCACAAGATCCTACGAGCAGTACTTC. The chain is built from TRBV6-1 and TRBJ2-7; no clear D gene. Germline V gene data show CDR1 as MNHNS and CDR2 as SASEGT. The CDR3 covers 13 residues. The germline V and J ends were trimmed by 5 bases and 1 base, with 9 bases remaining between them.

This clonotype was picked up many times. The CDR3 region has the DNA TGCGCCAGCAGCTTGTTTCAGGGGGCCAAAAACATTCAGTACTTC. It is translated as CASSLFQGAKNIQYF. The rearrangement joins TRBV5-1 to TRBJ2-4; perhaps TRBD1 as D (6 bases). Per germline, CDR1 SGHRS and CDR2 YFSETQ. Trimming took 1 base from V and 1 from J, leaving 9 bases between them. This CDR3 contains 15 residues.

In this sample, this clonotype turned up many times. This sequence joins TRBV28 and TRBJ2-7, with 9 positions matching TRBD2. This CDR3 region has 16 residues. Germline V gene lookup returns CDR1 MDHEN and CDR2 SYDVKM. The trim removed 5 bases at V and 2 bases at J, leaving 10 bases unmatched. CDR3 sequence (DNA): TGTGCCAGCAGTCCTCCGCTAGCGGGAACTCCCTACGAGCAGTACTTC. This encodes CASSPPLAGTPYEQYF. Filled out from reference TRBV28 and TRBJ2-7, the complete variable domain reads DVKVTQSSRYLVKRTGEKVFLECVQDMDHENMFWYRQDPGLGLRLIYFSYDVKMKEKGDIPEGYSVSREKKERFSLILESASTNQTSMYLCASSPPLAGTPYEQYFGPGTRLTVT.

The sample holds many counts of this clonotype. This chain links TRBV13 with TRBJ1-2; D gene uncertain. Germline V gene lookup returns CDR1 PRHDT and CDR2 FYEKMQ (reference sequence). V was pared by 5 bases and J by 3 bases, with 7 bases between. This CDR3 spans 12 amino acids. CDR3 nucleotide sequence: TGTGCCAGCAGCCTTTCTTACTATGGCTACACCTTC. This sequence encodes CASSLSYYGYTF.

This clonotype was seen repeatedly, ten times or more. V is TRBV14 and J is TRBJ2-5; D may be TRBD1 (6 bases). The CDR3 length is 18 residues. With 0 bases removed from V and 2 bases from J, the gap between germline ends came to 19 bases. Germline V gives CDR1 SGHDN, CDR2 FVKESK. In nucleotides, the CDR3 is TGTGCCAGCAGCCAAGATTGGGAGACAGGTCCTTTACAAGAGACCCAGTACTTC. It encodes CASSQDWETGPLQETQYF.

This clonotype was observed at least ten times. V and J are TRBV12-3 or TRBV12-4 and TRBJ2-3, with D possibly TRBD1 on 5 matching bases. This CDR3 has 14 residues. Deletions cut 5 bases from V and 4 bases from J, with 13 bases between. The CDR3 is CASSADSPADTQYF. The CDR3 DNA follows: TGTGCCAGCAGTGCCGACAGTCCTGCAGATACGCAGTATTTT.

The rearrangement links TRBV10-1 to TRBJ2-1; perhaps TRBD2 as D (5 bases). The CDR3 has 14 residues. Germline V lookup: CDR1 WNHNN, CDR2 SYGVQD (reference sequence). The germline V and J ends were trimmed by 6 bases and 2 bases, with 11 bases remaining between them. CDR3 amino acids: CASSPGRTYNEQFF. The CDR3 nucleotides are TGCGCCAGCAGCCCGGGAAGAACCTACAATGAGCAGTTCTTC.

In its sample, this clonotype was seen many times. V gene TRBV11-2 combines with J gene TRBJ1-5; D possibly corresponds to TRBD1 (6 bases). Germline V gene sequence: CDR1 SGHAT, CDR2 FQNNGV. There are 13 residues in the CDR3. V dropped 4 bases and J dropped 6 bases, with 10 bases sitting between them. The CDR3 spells CASSSDRFQPQHF. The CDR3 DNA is TGTGCCAGCAGCTCCGACAGGTTTCAGCCCCAGCATTTT.

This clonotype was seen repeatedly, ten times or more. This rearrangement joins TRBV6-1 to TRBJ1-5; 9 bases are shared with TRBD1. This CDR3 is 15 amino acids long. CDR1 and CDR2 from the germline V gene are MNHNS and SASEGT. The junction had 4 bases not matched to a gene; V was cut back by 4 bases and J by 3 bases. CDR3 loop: CASSVGDRDNQPQHF. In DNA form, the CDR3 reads TGTGCCAGCAGTGTAGGGGACAGGGACAATCAGCCCCAGCATTTT.

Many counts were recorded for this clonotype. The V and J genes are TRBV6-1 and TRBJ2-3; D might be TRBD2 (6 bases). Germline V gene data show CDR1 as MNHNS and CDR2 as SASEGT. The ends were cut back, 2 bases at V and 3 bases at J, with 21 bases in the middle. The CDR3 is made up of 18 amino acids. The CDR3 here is CASSERVSGGGNTDTQYF. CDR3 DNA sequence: TGTGCCAGCAGTGAACGGGTTAGCGGAGGAGGGAATACAGATACGCAGTATTTT.

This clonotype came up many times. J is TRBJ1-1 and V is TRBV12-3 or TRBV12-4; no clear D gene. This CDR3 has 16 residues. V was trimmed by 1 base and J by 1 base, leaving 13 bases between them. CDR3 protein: CASSLGYSTTNTEAFF. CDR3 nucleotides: TGTGCCAGCAGTTTAGGATATTCGACTACGAACACTGAAGCTTTCTTT.

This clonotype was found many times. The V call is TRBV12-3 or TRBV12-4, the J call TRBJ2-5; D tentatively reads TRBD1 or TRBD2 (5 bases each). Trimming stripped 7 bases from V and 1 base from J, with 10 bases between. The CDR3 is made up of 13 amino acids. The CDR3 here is CASTNGAQETQYF. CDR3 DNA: TGTGCCAGCACTAACGGGGCCCAAGAGACCCAGTACTTC.

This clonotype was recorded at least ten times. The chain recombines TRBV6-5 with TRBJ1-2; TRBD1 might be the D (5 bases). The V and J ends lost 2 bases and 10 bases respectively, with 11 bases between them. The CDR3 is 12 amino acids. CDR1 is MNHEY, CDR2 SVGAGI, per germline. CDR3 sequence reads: CASSYRQGNYTF. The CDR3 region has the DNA TGTGCCAGCAGTTACCGGCAGGGAAACTACACCTTC.

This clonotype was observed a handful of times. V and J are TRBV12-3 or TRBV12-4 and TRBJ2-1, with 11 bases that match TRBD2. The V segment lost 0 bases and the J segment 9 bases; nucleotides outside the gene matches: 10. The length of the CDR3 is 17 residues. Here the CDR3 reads CASSLALTSGSGGEQFF. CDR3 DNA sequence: TGTGCCAGCAGTTTAGCGCTCACTAGCGGGAGCGGGGGTGAGCAGTTCTTC.

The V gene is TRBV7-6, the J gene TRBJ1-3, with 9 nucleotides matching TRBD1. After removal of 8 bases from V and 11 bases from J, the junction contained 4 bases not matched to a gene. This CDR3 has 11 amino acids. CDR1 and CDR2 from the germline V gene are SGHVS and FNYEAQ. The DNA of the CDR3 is TGTGCCAGCGGGGACAGGGTCCCCATATATTTT. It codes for CASGDRVPIYF. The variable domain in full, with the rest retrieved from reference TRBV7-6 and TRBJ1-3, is GAGVSQSPRYKVTKRGQDVALRCDPISGHVSLYWYRQALGQGPEFLTYFNYEAQQDKSGLPNDRFSAERPEGSISTLTIQRTEQRDSAMYRCASGDRVPIYFGEGSWLTVV.

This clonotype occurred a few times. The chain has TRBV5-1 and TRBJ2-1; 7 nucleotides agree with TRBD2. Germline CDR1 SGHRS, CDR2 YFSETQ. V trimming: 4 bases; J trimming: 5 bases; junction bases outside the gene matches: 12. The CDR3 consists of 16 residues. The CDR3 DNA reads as TGCGCCAGCAGCAGGTTAGCGGGTGGGGTCGACAATGAGCAGTTCTTC. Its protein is CASSRLAGGVDNEQFF.

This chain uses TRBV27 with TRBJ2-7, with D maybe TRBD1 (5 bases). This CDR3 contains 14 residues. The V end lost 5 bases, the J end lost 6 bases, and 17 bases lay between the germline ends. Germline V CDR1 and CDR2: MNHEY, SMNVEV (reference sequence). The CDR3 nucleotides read TGTGCCAGCAGTCGTTTTCAGGGCTCGGGCGAGCAGTACTTC. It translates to CASSRFQGSGEQYF.

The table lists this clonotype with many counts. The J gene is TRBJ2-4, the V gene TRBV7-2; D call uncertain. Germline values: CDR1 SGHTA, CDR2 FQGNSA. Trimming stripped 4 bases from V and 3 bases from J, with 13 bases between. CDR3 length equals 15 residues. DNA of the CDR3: TGTGCCAGCAGCTCGTACGGGCCCGGCAAAAACATTCAGTACTTC. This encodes CASSSYGPGKNIQYF.

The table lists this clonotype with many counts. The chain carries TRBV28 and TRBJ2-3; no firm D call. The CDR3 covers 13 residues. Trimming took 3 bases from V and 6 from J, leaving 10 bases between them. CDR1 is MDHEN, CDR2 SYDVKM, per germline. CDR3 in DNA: TGTGCCAGCAGTTTGGCTGCCGTTGATACGCAGTATTTT. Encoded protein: CASSLAAVDTQYF.